Below, 18 T cell receptor beta chains from the same sample are listed, as sequenced in a study of metastatic and nonmetastatic thyroid tumors. Ahead of thyroid surgery, no patient had received treatment of any kind. TCRdb re-clonotyped the PCR reads through MiXCR. This table holds almost 5,500 clones, 30% to 45% found once. The material sequenced was adjacent normal tissue. Receptors originate from a female donor with papillary thyroid cancer or a benign thyroid nodule (not recorded which). Some clones in this sample may be carry-over from other donors' samples.

The chain couples TRBV28 to TRBJ2-7; D is perhaps TRBD2 (6 bases). Deletions cut 5 bases from V and 3 bases from J, with 20 bases between. This CDR3 region has 16 residues. Germline V CDR1 and CDR2: MDHEN, SYDVKM. CDR3 nucleotide sequence: TGTGCCAGCAGTACCCAAGCCTGGACGGGGGTCTACGAGCAGTACTTC. Translation gives CASSTQAWTGVYEQYF.

The chain employs TRBV20-1 and TRBJ2-1; D is perhaps TRBD1 (5 bases). Germline V gene data show CDR1 as DFQATT and CDR2 as SNEGSKA (reference sequence). Deletions cut 4 bases from V and 0 bases from J, with 10 bases between. The CDR3 has 14 residues. CDR3 region: CSAIGDPSYNEQFF. In DNA form, the CDR3 reads TGCAGTGCTATAGGGGATCCCTCCTACAATGAGCAGTTCTTC.

This sequence joins TRBV7-3 and TRBJ1-1; no definite D call. Per germline, CDR1 SGHTA and CDR2 FQGTGA. Deletions cut 3 bases from V and 12 bases from J, with 20 bases between. This CDR3 spans 14 amino acids. CDR3 in DNA: TGTGCCAGCAGCTTGGATCCCATGAACACTAAATCTTTCTTT. Encoded protein: CASSLDPMNTKSFF.

This clone turned up a few times. The rearrangement joins TRBV3-1 to TRBJ1-4, with 8 bases fitting TRBD1. V trimming: 0 bases; J trimming: 6 bases; junction bases outside the gene matches: 3. The CDR3 consists of 15 residues. Germline assignment: CDR1 LGHDT and CDR2 YNNKEL (reference sequence). DNA of the CDR3: TGTGCCAGCAGCCAAGATACAGGGGGGGATGAAAAACTGTTTTTT. Amino acids: CASSQDTGGDEKLFF.

The chain has TRBV11-3 and TRBJ1-1; no firm D call. CDR3 length equals 15 residues. Germline V gene data show CDR1 as SGHNT and CDR2 as YENEEA. The V and J ends lost 2 bases and 0 bases respectively, with 10 bases between them. For the CDR3, the DNA is TGTGCCAGCAGCTTACGCCGGCAGCTGAACACTGAAGCTTTCTTT. Translation: CASSLRRQLNTEAFF.

The genes are TRBV20-1 and TRBJ2-3; D might be TRBD1 or TRBD2, each matching 5 bases. CDR1 is DFQATT and CDR2 is SNEGSKA in the germline V gene (reference sequence). This CDR3 has 15 amino acids. V was pared by 1 base and J by 1 base, with 12 bases between. The CDR3 loop is CSARGGYWGTDTQYF. For the CDR3, the DNA is TGCAGTGCTAGAGGGGGGTATTGGGGCACAGATACGCAGTATTTT.

This chain connects TRBV5-5 to TRBJ1-6, with a weak D call TRBD1 (6 bases). Trimming took off 4 bases at V and 4 bases at J, with 9 bases between the two ends. Germline values: CDR1 SGHKS, CDR2 YYEKEE (reference sequence). This CDR3 spans 14 amino acids. CDR3 bases: TGTGCCAGCAGCGACGGACAGTATAATTCACCCCTCCACTTT. Protein product: CASSDGQYNSPLHF.

The chain links TRBV27 to TRBJ1-1; 9 bases line up with TRBD1. Per the germline V gene, CDR1 is MNHEY and CDR2 is SMNVEV (reference sequence). V lost 8 bases and J lost 4; bases outside the gene matches: 11. The CDR3 length is 15 residues. The CDR3 bases are TGTGCCAGCGGTGACTTGGACAGGGGTGCCACTGAAGCTTTCTTT. Translation: CASGDLDRGATEAFF.

The chain carries TRBV28 and TRBJ2-3; D is undetermined. This CDR3 spans 15 amino acids. The germline V gene has CDR1 MDHEN and CDR2 SYDVKM. The V gene lost 6 bases and the J gene lost 3 bases, with 16 bases spanning the gap. The CDR3 DNA is TGTGCCAGCAGCCTCCCGAGCGAGTTGACAGATACGCAGTATTTT. Translated: CASSLPSELTDTQYF.

On this clone itself: Because it lacks the conserved phenylalanine or tryptophan at the end, this CDR3 is likely a read error. J is TRBJ2-1 and V is TRBV6-1; D is possibly TRBD1 or TRBD2 (5 bases each). The V and J ends lost 6 bases and 6 bases respectively, with 12 bases between them. This CDR3 has 13 amino acids. Germline lookup yields CDR1 MNHNS and CDR2 SASEGT. The CDR3 sequence: CASRSPGTNEQFL. The CDR3 nucleotides read TGTGCCAGCAGGTCCCCGGGGACCAATGAGCAGTTCTTA.

By sample share, this clone is medium-sized. A read error may explain this, as a much larger clone is one base away. The sample has other DNA sequences that encode this CDR3 too. The rearrangement uses TRBV7-2 and TRBJ2-1, with 9 bases lining up with TRBD2. Unmatched junction bases numbered 10, after V lost 3 bases and J lost 10 bases. The germline V gene has CDR1 SGHTA and CDR2 FQGNSA. The CDR3 is 15 residues long. The CDR3 is CASSFSGRARQEQFF. In DNA, the CDR3 is TGTGCCAGCAGCTTTAGCGGGAGAGCGAGACAAGAGCAGTTCTTC.

This clone was detected only a few times. The chain employs TRBV6-2 or TRBV6-3 and TRBJ2-3, with no clear D. Trimming stripped 6 bases from V and 6 bases from J, with 10 bases between. The CDR3 loop spans 12 amino acids. Germline loops: CDR1 MNHEY, CDR2 SVGEGT. The CDR3, as DNA: TGTGCCAGCAGCCTACACGGGGATACGCAGTATTTT. Amino acid sequence: CASSLHGDTQYF.

The chain carries TRBV4-1 and TRBJ2-1, with 13 positions matching TRBD2. This CDR3 spans 16 amino acids. Germline-derived CDR1 and CDR2 are MGHRA and YSYEKL. J gave up 4 bases and V 8 bases, and 8 bases lay outside the gene matches. The CDR3 protein is CASLVLAGGPYNEQFF. For the CDR3, the DNA is TGCGCCAGCCTTGTACTAGCGGGGGGGCCATACAATGAGCAGTTCTTC.

For this clone: This CDR3 fails to terminate in the conserved phenylalanine or tryptophan, so it likely reflects a read error. The limits of the CDR3 on the DNA are not certain, so only TCRdb's listed CDR3 is given. The chain combines TRBV27 with TRBJ2-2. Germline V gene lookup returns CDR1 MNHEY and CDR2 SMNVEV (reference sequence). Counting both end residues, the CDR3 totals 15 amino acids. CDR3 sequence reads: CASSERVQNTGEMFL.

This clone was seen more than once but under ten times. V and J are TRBV6-1 and TRBJ1-1; TRBD1 might be the D (5 bases). V was clipped by 1 base and J by 3 bases, with 6 bases between them. This CDR3 is 13 amino acids long. The germline gives CDR1 MNHNS, CDR2 SASEGT. In nucleotides, the CDR3 is TGTGCCAGCAGTGAAGTGGGGGACACTGAAGCTTTCTTT. It specifies CASSEVGDTEAFF.

The table lists this clone with a few counts. Other DNA sequences of this sample code for an identical CDR3. The chain has TRBV11-2 and TRBJ2-2, with unresolved D. Trimming took 0 bases from V and 1 from J, leaving 9 bases between them. Germline lookup yields CDR1 SGHAT and CDR2 FQNNGV. The CDR3 loop spans 16 amino acids. This chain's CDR3 is CASSLDRIGNTGELFF. The DNA of the CDR3 is TGTGCCAGCAGCTTAGATAGGATTGGGAACACCGGGGAGCTGTTTTTT. The full variable domain, its missing parts supplied by reference TRBV11-2 and TRBJ2-2, is EAGVAQSPRYKIIEKRQSVAFWCNPISGHATLYWYQQILGQGPKLLIQFQNNGVVDDSQLPKDRFSAERLKGVDSTLKIQPAKLEDSAVYLCASSLDRIGNTGELFFGEGSRLTVL.

The chain is built from TRBV20-1 and TRBJ1-1; D remains unclear. CDR3 size: 15 residues. The germline V and J ends were trimmed by 0 bases and 0 bases, with 11 bases remaining between them. Per the germline V gene, CDR1 is DFQATT and CDR2 is SNEGSKA (reference sequence). CDR3 coding DNA: TGCAGTGCTAGAGACGGGATAAGCCTGAACACTGAAGCTTTCTTT. It codes for CSARDGISLNTEAFF.

Concerning this clone: One end of the junction fails to match germline, which may point to a read error. The chain employs TRBV4-2 and TRBJ2-6, with 7 nucleotides matching TRBD2. The CDR3 has 16 amino acids. CDR1 is LGHNA and CDR2 is YNFKEQ in the germline V gene. DNA of the CDR3: TGTGCCAACAGCCCGACTAGCAGCTCTGGGGCCAACGTCCTGACTTTC. This codes for CANSPTSSSGANVLTF.